The present T cell receptor beta chain was sequenced within a study of blood T cell repertoires in COVID-19. Some clones are missing from TCRdb's copy, which holds only in-frame ones; the method was immunoSEQ multiplex PCR. In the table there are 100,000 or so clones, around 79% of which are singletons. The CDR3 sequence is 14 residues long. Germline assignment: CDR1 SGHRS and CDR2 YFSETQ. The germline V and J ends were trimmed by 3 bases and 1 base, with 10 bases remaining between them. The specimen was peripheral blood. The TCR originated in a human donor in a cohort sampled during active COVID-19. V and J are TRBV5-1 and TRBJ1-2; D is unclear. The CDR3 protein is CASSWERSNYGYTF. The DNA of the CDR3 is TGCGCCAGCAGCTGGGAGAGGAGTAACTATGGCTACACCTTC.